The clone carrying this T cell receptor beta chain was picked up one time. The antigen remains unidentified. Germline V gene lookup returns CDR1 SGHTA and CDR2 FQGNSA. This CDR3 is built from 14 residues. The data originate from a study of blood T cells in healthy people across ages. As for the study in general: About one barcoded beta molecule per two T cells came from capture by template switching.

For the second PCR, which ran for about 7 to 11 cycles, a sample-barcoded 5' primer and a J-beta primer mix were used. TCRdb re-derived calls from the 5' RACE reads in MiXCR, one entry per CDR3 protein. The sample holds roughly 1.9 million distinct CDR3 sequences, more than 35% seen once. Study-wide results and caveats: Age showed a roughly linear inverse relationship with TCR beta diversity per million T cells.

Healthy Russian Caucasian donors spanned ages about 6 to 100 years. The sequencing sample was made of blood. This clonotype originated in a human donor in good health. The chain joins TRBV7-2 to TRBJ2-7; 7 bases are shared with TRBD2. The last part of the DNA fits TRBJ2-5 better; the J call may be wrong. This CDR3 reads CASSRWTSLETQYF. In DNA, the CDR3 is TGTGCCAGCAGCCGATGGACTAGTTTGGAGACCCAGTACTTC.